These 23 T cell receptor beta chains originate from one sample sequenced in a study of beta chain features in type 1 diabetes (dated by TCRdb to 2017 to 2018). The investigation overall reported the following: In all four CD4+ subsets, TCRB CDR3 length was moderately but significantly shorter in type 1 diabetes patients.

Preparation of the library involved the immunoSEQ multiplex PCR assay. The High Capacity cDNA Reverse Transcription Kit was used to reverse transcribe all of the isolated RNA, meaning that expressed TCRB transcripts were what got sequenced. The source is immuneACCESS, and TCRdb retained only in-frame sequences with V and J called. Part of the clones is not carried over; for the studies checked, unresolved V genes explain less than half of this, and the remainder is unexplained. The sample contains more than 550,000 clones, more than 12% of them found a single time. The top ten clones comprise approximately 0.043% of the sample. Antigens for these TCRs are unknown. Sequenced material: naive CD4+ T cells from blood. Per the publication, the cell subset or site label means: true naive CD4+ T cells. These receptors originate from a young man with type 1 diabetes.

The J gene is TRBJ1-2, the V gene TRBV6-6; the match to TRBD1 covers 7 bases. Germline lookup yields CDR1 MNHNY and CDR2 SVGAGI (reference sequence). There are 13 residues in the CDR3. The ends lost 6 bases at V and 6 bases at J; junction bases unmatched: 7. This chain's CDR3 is CASSSDRFDGYTF. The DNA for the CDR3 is TGTGCCAGCAGCTCGGACAGGTTCGATGGCTACACCTTC.

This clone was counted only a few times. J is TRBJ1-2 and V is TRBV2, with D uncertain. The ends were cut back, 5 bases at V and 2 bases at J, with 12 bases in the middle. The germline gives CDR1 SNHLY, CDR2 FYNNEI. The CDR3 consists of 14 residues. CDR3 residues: CASSRLETNYGYTF. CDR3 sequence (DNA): TGTGCCAGCAGTCGGCTGGAGACCAACTATGGCTACACCTTC.

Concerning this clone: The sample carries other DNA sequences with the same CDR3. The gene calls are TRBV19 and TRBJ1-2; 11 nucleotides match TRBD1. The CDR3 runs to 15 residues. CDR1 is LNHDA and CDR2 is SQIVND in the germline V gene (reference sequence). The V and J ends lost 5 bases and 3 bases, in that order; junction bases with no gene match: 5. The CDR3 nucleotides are TGTGCCAGTAGTCCTTGGACAGGGGGCTACTATGGCTACACCTTC. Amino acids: CASSPWTGGYYGYTF.

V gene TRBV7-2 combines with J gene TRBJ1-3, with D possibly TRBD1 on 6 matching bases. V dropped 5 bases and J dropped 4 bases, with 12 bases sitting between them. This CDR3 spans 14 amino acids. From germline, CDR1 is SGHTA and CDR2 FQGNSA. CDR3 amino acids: CASSPNRAGNTIYF. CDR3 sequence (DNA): TGTGCCAGCAGCCCTAACAGGGCGGGAAACACCATATATTTT.

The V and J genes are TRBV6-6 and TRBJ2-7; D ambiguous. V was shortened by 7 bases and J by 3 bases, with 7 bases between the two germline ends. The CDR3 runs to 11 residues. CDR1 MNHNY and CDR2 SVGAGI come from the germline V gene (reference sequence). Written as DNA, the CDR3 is TGTGCCAGCACGGACGGCTACGAGCAGTACTTC. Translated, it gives CASTDGYEQYF.

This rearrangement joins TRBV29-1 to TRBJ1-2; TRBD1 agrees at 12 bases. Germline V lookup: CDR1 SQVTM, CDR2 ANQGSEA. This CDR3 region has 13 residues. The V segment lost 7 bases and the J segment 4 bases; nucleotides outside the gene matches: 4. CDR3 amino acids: CSGGTGGGYGYTF. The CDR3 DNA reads TGCAGCGGAGGGACAGGGGGCGGCTATGGCTACACCTTC.

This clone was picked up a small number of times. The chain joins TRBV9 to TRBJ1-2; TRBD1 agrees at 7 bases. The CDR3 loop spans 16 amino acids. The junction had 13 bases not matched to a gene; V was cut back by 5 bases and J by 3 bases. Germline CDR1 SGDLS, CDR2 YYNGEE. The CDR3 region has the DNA TGTGCCAGCAGAGAGACACAGGGGTTGGAGGACTATGGCTACACCTTC. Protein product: CASRETQGLEDYGYTF.

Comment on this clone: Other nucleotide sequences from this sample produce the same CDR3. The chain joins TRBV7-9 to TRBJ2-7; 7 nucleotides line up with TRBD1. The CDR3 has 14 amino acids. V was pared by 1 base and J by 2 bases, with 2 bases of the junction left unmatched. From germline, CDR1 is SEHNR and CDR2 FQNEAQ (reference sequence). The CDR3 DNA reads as TGTGCCAGCAGCTTAGGGCAGGGGGCCTACGAGCAGTACTTC. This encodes CASSLGQGAYEQYF. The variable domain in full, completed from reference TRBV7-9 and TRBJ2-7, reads DTGVSQNPRHKITKRGQNVTFRCDPISEHNRLYWYRQTLGQGPEFLTYFQNEAQLEKSRLLSDRFSAERPKGSFSTLEIQRTEQGDSAMYLCASSLGQGAYEQYFGPGTRLTVT.

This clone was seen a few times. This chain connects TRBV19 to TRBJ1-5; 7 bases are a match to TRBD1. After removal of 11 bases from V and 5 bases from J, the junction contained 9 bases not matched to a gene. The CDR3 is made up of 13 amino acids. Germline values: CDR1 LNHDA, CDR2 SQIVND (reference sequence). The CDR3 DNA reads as TGTGCCTCCGAAAGCCAGGGGGATCAGCCCCAGCATTTT. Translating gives CASESQGDQPQHF.

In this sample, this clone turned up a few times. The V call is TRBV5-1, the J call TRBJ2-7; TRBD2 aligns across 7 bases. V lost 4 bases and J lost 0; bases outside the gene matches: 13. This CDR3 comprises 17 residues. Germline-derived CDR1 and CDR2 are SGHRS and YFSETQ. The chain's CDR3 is CASSLYPGLGSSYEQYF. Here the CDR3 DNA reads TGCGCCAGCAGCCTGTACCCCGGACTAGGGAGCTCCTACGAGCAGTACTTC.

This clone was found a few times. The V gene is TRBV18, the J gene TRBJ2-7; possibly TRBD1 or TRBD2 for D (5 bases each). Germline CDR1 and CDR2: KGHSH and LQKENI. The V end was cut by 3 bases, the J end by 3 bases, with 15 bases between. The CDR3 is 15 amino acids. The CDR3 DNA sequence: TGTGCCAGCTCACCCTTCGACGGGGACCTCTACGAGCAGTACTTC. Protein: CASSPFDGDLYEQYF.

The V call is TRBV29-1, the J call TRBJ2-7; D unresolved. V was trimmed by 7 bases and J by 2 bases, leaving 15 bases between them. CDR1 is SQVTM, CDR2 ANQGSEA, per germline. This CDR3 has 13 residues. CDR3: CSALSDSTYEQYF. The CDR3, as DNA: TGCAGCGCCCTTTCAGACTCTACCTACGAGCAGTACTTC.

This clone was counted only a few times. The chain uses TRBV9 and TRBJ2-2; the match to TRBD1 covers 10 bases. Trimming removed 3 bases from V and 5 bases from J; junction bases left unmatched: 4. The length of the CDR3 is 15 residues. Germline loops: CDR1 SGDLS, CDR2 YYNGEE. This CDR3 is CASSARDRGTGELFF. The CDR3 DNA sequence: TGTGCCAGCAGCGCCCGGGACAGGGGTACCGGGGAGCTGTTTTTT. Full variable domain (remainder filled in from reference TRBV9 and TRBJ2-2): DSGVTQTPKHLITATGQRVTLRCSPRSGDLSVYWYQQSLDQGLQFLIQYYNGEERAKGNILERFSAQQFPDLHSELNLSSLELGDSALYFCASSARDRGTGELFFGEGSRLTVL.

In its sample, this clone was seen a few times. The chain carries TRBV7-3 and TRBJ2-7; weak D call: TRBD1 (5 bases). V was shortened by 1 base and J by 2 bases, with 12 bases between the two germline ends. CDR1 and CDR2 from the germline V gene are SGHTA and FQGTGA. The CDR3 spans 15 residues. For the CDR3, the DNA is TGTGCCAGCAGCTTAATGGCAGGGCCGACCTACGAGCAGTACTTC. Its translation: CASSLMAGPTYEQYF. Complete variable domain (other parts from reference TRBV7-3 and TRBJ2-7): GAGVSQTPSNKVTEKGKYVELRCDPISGHTALYWYRQSLGQGPEFLIYFQGTGAADDSGLPNDRFFAVRPEGSVSTLKIQRTERGDSAVYLCASSLMAGPTYEQYFGPGTRLTVT.

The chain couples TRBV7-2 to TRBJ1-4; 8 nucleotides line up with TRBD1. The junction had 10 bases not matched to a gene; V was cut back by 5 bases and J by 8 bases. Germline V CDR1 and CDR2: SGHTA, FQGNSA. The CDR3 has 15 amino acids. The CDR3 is CASSQVDRGGEKLFF. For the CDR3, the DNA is TGTGCCAGCAGCCAGGTCGACAGGGGTGGGGAAAAACTGTTTTTT.

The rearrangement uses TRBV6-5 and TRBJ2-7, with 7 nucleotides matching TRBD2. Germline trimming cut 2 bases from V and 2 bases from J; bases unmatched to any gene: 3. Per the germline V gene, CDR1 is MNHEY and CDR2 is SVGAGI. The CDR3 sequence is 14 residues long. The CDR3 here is CASSYGGGTYEQYF. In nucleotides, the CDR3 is TGTGCCAGCAGTTACGGCGGGGGTACCTACGAGCAGTACTTC.

The CDR3 region has the DNA TGTGCCAGCAGCCCAGGACAGGAGGACTATGGCTACACCTTC. This gives the protein CASSPGQEDYGYTF. The chain recombines TRBV4-2 with TRBJ1-2; 7 bases map to TRBD1. Per the germline V gene, CDR1 is LGHNA and CDR2 is YNFKEQ. This CDR3 is built from 14 residues. V lost 4 bases, J lost 3 bases, and 5 bases stayed unmatched.

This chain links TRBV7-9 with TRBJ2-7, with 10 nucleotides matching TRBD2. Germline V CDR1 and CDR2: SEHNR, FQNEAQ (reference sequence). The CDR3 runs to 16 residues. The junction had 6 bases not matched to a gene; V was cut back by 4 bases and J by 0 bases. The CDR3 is CASSSAASGSSYEQYF. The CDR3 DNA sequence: TGTGCCAGCAGCTCTGCTGCTAGCGGGAGCTCCTACGAGCAGTACTTC. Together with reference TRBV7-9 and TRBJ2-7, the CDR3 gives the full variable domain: DTGVSQNPRHKITKRGQNVTFRCDPISEHNRLYWYRQTLGQGPEFLTYFQNEAQLEKSRLLSDRFSAERPKGSFSTLEIQRTEQGDSAMYLCASSSAASGSSYEQYFGPGTRLTVT.

DNA of the CDR3: TGTGCCTGGACCCCAGGGGGGTACGAGCAGTACTTC. Translation: CAWTPGGYEQYF. The chain links TRBV30 to TRBJ2-7; maybe TRBD1 (7 bases). The CDR3 runs 12 residues. Trimming cost V 4 bases and J 4 bases, with 11 bases left between them. CDR1 and CDR2 (germline): GTSNPN, SVGIG (reference sequence).

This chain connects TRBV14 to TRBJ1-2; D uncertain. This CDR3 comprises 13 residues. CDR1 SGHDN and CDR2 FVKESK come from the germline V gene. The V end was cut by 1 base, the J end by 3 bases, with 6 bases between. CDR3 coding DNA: TGTGCCAGCAGCCAAGCGGGAGACTATGGCTACACCTTC. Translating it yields CASSQAGDYGYTF.

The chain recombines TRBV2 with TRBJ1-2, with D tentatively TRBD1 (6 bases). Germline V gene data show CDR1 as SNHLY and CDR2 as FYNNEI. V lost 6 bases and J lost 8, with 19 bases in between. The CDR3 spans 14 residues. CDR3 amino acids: CASRLSGGSSGYTF. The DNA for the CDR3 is TGTGCCAGCAGGCTCTCGGGGGGCAGTTCCGGCTACACCTTC.

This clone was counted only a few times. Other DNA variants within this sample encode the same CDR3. CDR3 loop: CAWSVRGGNEQFF. The CDR3, as DNA: TGTGCCTGGAGTGTAAGGGGGGGCAATGAGCAGTTCTTC. The gene calls are TRBV30 and TRBJ2-1; the D gene is possibly TRBD2 (7 bases). Germline CDR1 GTSNPN, CDR2 SVGIG (reference sequence). This CDR3 is 13 amino acids long. V lost 0 bases and J 6 bases, leaving 9 bases between the germline ends. Drawing the rest from reference TRBV30 and TRBJ2-1, the complete variable domain is SQTIHQWPATLVQPVGSPLSLECTVEGTSNPNLYWYRQAAGRGLQLLFYSVGIGQISSEVPQNLSASRPQDRQFILSSKKLLLSDSGFYLCAWSVRGGNEQFFGPGTRLTVL.

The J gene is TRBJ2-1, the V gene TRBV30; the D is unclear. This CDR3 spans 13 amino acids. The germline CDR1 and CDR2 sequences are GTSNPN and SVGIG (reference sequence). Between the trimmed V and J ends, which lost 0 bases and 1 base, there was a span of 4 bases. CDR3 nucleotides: TGTGCCTGGAGTGTACGATCCTACAATGAGCAGTTCTTC. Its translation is CAWSVRSYNEQFF. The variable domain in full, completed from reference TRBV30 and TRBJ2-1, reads SQTIHQWPATLVQPVGSPLSLECTVEGTSNPNLYWYRQAAGRGLQLLFYSVGIGQISSEVPQNLSASRPQDRQFILSSKKLLLSDSGFYLCAWSVRSYNEQFFGPGTRLTVL.